Presented here are 2 T cell receptor beta chains from one specimen sequenced in a study of PD-1 blockade in mismatch repair-deficient tumors (TCRdb year 2017). Library prep was done by the immunoSEQ multiplex PCR assay. Drawn from immuneACCESS, this table holds only the in-frame rearrangements with V and J called that TCRdb kept. Clones are partly lost; checked studies trace under half to an unresolved V gene and leave the rest unexplained. The sample table holds about 100,000 clones, of which about four fifths were seen once. The ten top clones hold approximately 6.7% of the sample. Sequencing was performed on peripheral blood, taken less than 37 weeks after starting pembrolizumab. The receptors come from an adult with mismatch repair-deficient cancer.

A single count supports this clone. The chain has TRBV2 and TRBJ1-2; TRBD1 aligns across 9 bases. J gave up 6 bases and V 7 bases, and 12 bases lay outside the gene matches. The CDR3 runs to 15 residues. The germline V gene encodes CDR1 SNHLY and CDR2 FYNNEI. CDR3 in DNA: TGTGCCAGCAAAGGGACAGGGCCCATTTCAGATGGCTACACCTTC. Its translation: CASKGTGPISDGYTF. The whole variable domain, remainder taken from reference TRBV2 and TRBJ1-2, is EPEVTQTPSHQVTQMGQEVILRCVPISNHLYFYWYRQILGQKVEFLVSFYNNEISEKSEIFDDQFSVERPDGSNFTLKIRSTKLEDSAMYFCASKGTGPISDGYTFGSGTRLTVV.

This CDR3 is CASASGTLQETQYF. As DNA, the CDR3 is TGTGCCAGCGCCTCCGGGACACTTCAAGAGACCCAGTACTTC. The chain couples TRBV5-4 to TRBJ2-5, with D possibly being TRBD1 (6 bases). Trimming shortened V by 7 bases and J by 2 bases, and 15 bases separated the two germline ends. CDR3 length: 14 amino acids. Germline-derived CDR1 and CDR2 are SGHNT and YYREEE (reference sequence).